Listed below are T cell receptor beta chains from one sample, sequenced in a study of cytomegalovirus exposure and HLA in healthy donors. Repertoires were generated with immunoSEQ multiplex PCR, while TCRdb's copy carries only in-frame clones and drops some. The top ten hold about 2.7% of the sample, which has some 150,000 clones, 71% seen once. The sequencing sample was made of PBMCs. The receptors were sampled from a woman younger than 45 in good health and CMV-seronegative. CDR3s include the opening cysteine and the closing phenylalanine or tryptophan. D genes are given only for firm matches. Clone size is not always given. Where it is, it says once, few, many or a class for expanded clones.

v_call	clone_size	d_call	j_call	cdr3_aa	cdr3_nt
TRBV5-4	once	-	TRBJ1-1	CASNPGGGATEAFF	TGTGCCAGCAACCCTGGGGGAGGGGCCACTGAAGCTTTCTTT
TRBV9	-	TRBD2	TRBJ2-2	CASSVAGGVGTGELFF	TGTGCCAGCAGCGTGGCGGGGGGCGTCGGCACCGGGGAGCTGTTTTTT
TRBV7-9	-	-	TRBJ2-4	CASSLEGGHDTF	TGTGCCAGCAGCTTAGAGGGGGGGCATGACACCTTC
TRBV30	-	TRBD1	TRBJ2-7	CAWRAGTGAYEQYF	TGTGCCTGGAGGGCCGGGACAGGGGCCTACGAGCAGTACTTC
TRBV6-5	once	TRBD2	TRBJ2-7	CASSPSGAHSYEQYF	TGTGCCAGCAGTCCTAGCGGGGCCCACTCCTACGAGCAGTACTTC
TRBV7-3	-	-	TRBJ2-3	CASSLYGDTQYF	TGTGCCAGCAGCTTGTACGGGGATACGCAGTATTTT
TRBV5-4	-	TRBD2	TRBJ2-7	CASSLAGGLGSEQYF	TGTGCCAGCAGCTTAGCGGGGGGCTTGGGTAGCGAGCAGTACTTC
TRBV19	-	TRBD2	TRBJ2-1	CASSPLAGGGLEQFF	TGTGCCAGTAGCCCACTAGCGGGTGGGGGGTTGGAGCAGTTCTTC
TRBV6-4	-	-	TRBJ2-7	CAKPPDSFYEQYF	TGTGCCAAACCCCCGGACAGCTTCTACGAGCAGTACTTC
TRBV28	-	-	TRBJ2-5	CASSLGQGIGTQYF	TGTGCCAGCAGTTTAGGGCAGGGGATCGGGACCCAGTACTTC
TRBV6-5	-	TRBD1	TRBJ1-4	CASSYTTGTNEKLFF	TGTGCCAGCAGTTACACGACAGGGACTAATGAAAAACTGTTTTTT
TRBV18	-	-	TRBJ2-7	CASSPIAGDSYEQYF	TGTGCCAGCTCACCAATAGCAGGGGACTCCTACGAGCAGTACTTC
TRBV4-3	-	-	TRBJ2-2	CASSQGTGFDRHGELFF	TGCGCCAGCAGCCAAGGAACAGGGTTCGATAGGCACGGGGAGCTGTTTTTT
TRBV14	few	-	TRBJ2-1	CASSQETGLGNEQFF	TGTGCCAGCAGCCAAGAAACAGGGTTGGGCAATGAGCAGTTCTTC
TRBV5-6	-	-	TRBJ1-4	CASSLEGEYEKLFF	TGTGCCAGCAGCTTGGAGGGGGAATATGAAAAACTGTTTTTT
TRBV4-2	-	TRBD2	TRBJ2-3	CASSQDGGGPQYF	TGTGCCAGCAGCCAAGATGGCGGGGGTCCTCAGTATTTT
TRBV5-1	-	TRBD1	TRBJ2-5	CASSLGLRVGGVETQYF	TGCGCCAGCAGCTTGGGACTTCGCGTAGGGGGCGTTGAGACCCAGTACTTC
TRBV11-2	many	TRBD2	TRBJ2-7	CASSPGLAVGGLGNEQYF	TGTGCCAGCAGCCCCGGACTAGCTGTGGGGGGTCTTGGGAACGAGCAGTACTTC
TRBV6-1	-	-	TRBJ2-3	CASSQGEVRTTDTQYF	TGTGCCAGCAGTCAAGGGGAGGTCCGAACCACAGATACGCAGTATTTT
TRBV10-3	-	TRBD2	TRBJ2-2	CAISEGLAGTDGGELFF	TGTGCCATCAGTGAGGGTCTAGCGGGGACCGACGGCGGGGAGCTGTTTTTT
TRBV28	-	-	TRBJ2-7	CASSSPGESHEQYF	TGTGCCAGCAGTTCTCCAGGGGAGTCCCACGAGCAGTACTTC
TRBV4-3	few	-	TRBJ2-1	CASSQDREPGDEQFF	TGCGCCAGCAGCCAAGATAGGGAGCCGGGAGATGAGCAGTTCTTC
TRBV4-1	-	TRBD2	TRBJ2-1	CASSPFGAGVDEQFF	TGCGCCAGCAGCCCCTTCGGGGCGGGGGTGGATGAGCAGTTCTTC
TRBV28	-	-	TRBJ1-1	CASGPGGRKNTEAFF	TGTGCCAGCGGCCCCGGGGGGCGGAAGAACACTGAAGCTTTCTTT
TRBV28	-	-	TRBJ2-1	CASSGTGGNEQFF	TGTGCCAGCAGTGGGACTGGGGGCAATGAGCAGTTCTTC
TRBV5-1	-	-	TRBJ1-5	CASSLQGGNQPQHF	TGCGCCAGCAGCTTACAGGGTGGGAATCAGCCCCAGCATTTT
TRBV6-5	few	TRBD1	TRBJ2-2	CASSYIGGPSTGELFF	TGTGCCAGCAGTTACATAGGGGGCCCGAGCACCGGGGAGCTGTTTTTT
TRBV28	-	-	TRBJ2-3	CASRLAGHTQYF	TGTGCCAGCAGACTGGCTGGGCATACGCAGTATTTT
TRBV6-6	-	TRBD2	TRBJ2-2	CATKTSGRTGELFF	TGTGCCACCAAGACTAGCGGGAGAACCGGGGAGCTGTTTTTT
TRBV4-3	-	-	TRBJ1-2	CASSQDPLYGYTF	TGCGCCAGCAGCCAAGATCCCCTTTATGGCTACACCTTC
TRBV19	-	TRBD1	TRBJ2-3	CASSLGTGLNTQYF	TGTGCCAGTAGTCTGGGGACAGGGCTAAATACGCAGTATTTT
TRBV19	few	-	TRBJ1-5	CASIPSVGQPQHF	TGTGCCAGTATCCCTAGCGTGGGTCAGCCCCAGCATTTT
TRBV4-1	few	-	TRBJ1-5	CASSQDWGGGMPQHF	TGCGCCAGCAGCCAAGATTGGGGAGGTGGGATGCCCCAGCATTTT
TRBV19	-	TRBD1	TRBJ1-2	CASSPGQGLGYTF	TGTGCCAGCTCACCGGGACAGGGGTTGGGCTACACCTTC
TRBV15	-	TRBD2	TRBJ2-7	CATSGSSGRAKYEQYF	TGTGCCACCAGCGGGTCTAGCGGGAGGGCCAAATACGAGCAGTACTTC
TRBV9	-	-	TRBJ1-4	CASGASPATNEKLFF	TGTGCCAGCGGTGCGAGTCCGGCAACTAATGAAAAACTGTTTTTT
TRBV6-1	-	TRBD1	TRBJ1-2	CASRIRGYNYGYTF	TGTGCCAGCAGGATCAGGGGGTATAACTATGGCTACACCTTC
TRBV7-6	-	-	TRBJ2-1	CASSPVRYNEQFF	TGTGCCAGCAGCCCGGTCCGCTACAATGAGCAGTTCTTC
TRBV6-1	-	-	TRBJ2-7	CASSPSWGSYEQYF	TGTGCCAGCAGCCCGAGCTGGGGCAGCTACGAGCAGTACTTC
TRBV12-5	-	-	TRBJ1-2	CASGLDGYDSHGYTF	TGTGCTAGTGGTTTGGACGGTTACGACTCGCATGGCTACACCTTC
TRBV11-3	-	-	TRBJ2-7	CASSLGTSPIGDYEQYF	TGTGCCAGCAGCCTAGGGACTTCTCCTATTGGGGACTACGAGCAGTACTTC